Here is one TCR beta chain with its context. Its specificity is not known. The record originates from a study of OX40 agonist ivuxolimab in advanced cancers. Study-level points and caveats: There was clonal expansion of CD4+ and CD8+ blood T cells by week 6 at 0.1 to 3.0 mg/kg.

Measured with immunoSEQ multiplex PCR; TCRdb has only the in-frame clones, and not every one. The data show tens of thousands of clones, approximately 86% seen once. The sample in question was CD4+ or CD8+ T cells sorted from blood, obtained in a trial of the OX40 agonist ivuxolimab. The clonotype originates from an adult with an advanced solid tumor such as melanoma, head and neck, liver or kidney cancer.

CDR3 amino acids: CASSQDRVGGLNTGELFF. The DNA for the CDR3 is TGCGCCAGCAGCCAAGATCGGGTGGGGGGCCTGAACACCGGGGAGCTGTTTTTT. This chain connects TRBV4-1 to TRBJ2-2, with D perhaps being TRBD1 or TRBD2 (6 bases each). CDR3 length: 18 amino acids. Looked up from germline, CDR1 is MGHRA and CDR2 is YSYEKL. Trimming pared 0 bases from V and 1 base from J, leaving 15 bases between.